This record covers a single T cell receptor beta chain. Using immunoSEQ multiplex PCR, the repertoire was profiled, and TCRdb retains in-frame clones only, with some absent. Of some 69,000 clones listed, 80% to 85% were seen once; the top ten hold under 2%. This sample is part of a study of blood T cell repertoires in COVID-19. Sequenced sample: peripheral blood. This receptor was taken from a woman between 55 and 75 years old with acute or convalescent COVID-19.

CDR3 DNA: TGTGCCAGTAGACATCCCTCTGGAAACACCATATATTTT. Amino acid sequence: CASRHPSGNTIYF. The gene calls are TRBV19 and TRBJ1-3; D ambiguous. Germline values: CDR1 LNHDA, CDR2 SQIVND (reference sequence). V lost 6 bases and J 0 bases, leaving 6 bases between the germline ends. The length of the CDR3 is 13 residues. Combining the CDR3 with reference TRBV19 and TRBJ1-3 gives the whole variable domain DGGITQSPKYLFRKEGQNVTLSCEQNLNHDAMYWYRQDPGQGLRLIYYSQIVNDFQKGDIAEGYSVSREKKESFPLTVTSAQKNPTAFYLCASRHPSGNTIYFGEGSWLTVV.